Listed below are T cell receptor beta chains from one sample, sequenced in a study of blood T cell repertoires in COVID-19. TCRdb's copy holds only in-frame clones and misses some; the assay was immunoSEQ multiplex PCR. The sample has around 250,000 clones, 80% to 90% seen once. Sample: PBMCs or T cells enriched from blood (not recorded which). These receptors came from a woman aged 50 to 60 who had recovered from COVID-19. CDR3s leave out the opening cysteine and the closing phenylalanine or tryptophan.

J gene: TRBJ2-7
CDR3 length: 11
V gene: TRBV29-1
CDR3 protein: SVVGTGEREQY

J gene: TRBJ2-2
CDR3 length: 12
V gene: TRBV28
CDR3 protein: ASRGQGARGELF

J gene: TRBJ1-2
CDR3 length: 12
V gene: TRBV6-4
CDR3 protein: ASSRQGGTGSYT

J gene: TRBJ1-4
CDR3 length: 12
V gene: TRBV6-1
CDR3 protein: ASSEWGGVEKLF

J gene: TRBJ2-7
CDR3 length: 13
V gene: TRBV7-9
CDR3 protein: ASSPGQGTSYEQY

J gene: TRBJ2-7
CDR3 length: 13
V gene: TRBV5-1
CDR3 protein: ASSLGQGIGYEQY

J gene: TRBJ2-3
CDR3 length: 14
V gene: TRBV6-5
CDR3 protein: ASSSYTGGSTDTQY

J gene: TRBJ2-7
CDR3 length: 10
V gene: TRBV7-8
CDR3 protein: ASSFSTGLQY

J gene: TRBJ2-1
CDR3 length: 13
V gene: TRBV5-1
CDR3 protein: ASSLAQGPHNEQF

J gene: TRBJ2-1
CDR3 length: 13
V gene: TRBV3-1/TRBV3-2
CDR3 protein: ASSQVRLVNNEQF

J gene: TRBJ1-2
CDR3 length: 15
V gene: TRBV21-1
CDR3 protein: ASSTHEGQRFNYGYT

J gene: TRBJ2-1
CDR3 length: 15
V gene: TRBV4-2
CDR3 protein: ASSSRGLAGVWNEQF

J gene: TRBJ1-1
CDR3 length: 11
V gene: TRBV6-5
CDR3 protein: ASGGTENTEAF

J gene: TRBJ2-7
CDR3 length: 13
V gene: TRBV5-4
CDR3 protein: ASSFLSGNIYEQY

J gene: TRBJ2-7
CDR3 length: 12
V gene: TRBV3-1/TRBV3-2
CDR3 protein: ASSQDPLSYEQY

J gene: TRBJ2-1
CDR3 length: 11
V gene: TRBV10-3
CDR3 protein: ANQREGGYEQF

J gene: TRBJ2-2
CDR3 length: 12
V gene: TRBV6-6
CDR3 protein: ASSWQGRTGELF

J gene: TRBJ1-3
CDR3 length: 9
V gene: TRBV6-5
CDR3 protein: ASSYQASIY

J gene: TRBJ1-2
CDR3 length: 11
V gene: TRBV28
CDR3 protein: ASRRDRAYGYT

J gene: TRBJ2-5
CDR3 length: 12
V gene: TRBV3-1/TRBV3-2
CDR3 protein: ASSQRTTRETQY

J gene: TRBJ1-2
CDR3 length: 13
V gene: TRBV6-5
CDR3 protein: ASSYDLSLNYGYT

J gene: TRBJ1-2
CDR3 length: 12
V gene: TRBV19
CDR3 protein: ASNGLGGLYGYT

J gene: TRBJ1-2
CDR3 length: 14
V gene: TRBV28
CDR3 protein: ASSMGRTAANYGYT

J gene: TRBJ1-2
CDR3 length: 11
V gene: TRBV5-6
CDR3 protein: ASSLIGQHGYT

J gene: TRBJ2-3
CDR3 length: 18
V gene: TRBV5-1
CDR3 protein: ASSFRDGGTSGASTDTQY

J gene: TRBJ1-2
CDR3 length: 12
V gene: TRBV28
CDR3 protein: ASSPRTGDYGYT

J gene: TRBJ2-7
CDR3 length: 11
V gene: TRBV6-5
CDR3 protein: ASRNRNSYEQY

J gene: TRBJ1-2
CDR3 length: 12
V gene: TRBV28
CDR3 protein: ASEALRGLRGYT

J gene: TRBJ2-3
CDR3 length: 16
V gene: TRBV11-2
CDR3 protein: ASSLWAGGEPSTDTQY